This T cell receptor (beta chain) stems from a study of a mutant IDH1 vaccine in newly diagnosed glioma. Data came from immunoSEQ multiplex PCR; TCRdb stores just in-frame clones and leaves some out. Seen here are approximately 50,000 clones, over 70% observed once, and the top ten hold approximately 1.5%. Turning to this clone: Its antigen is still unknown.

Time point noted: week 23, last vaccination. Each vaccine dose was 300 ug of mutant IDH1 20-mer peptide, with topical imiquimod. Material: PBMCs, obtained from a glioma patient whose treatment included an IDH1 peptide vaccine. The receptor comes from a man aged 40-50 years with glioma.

CDR3 DNA sequence: TGTGCCAGCAGCTCAACGCCAGGGGGCTTAACCGGGGAGCTGTTTTTT. This encodes CASSSTPGGLTGELFF. The V call is TRBV7-9, the J call TRBJ2-2; 8 nucleotides match TRBD1. V dropped 4 bases and J dropped 5; count of bases not matched to a gene: 9. The V gene's germline CDR1 is SEHNR and CDR2 FQNEAQ (reference sequence). The CDR3 is made up of 16 amino acids.